This is a list of T cell receptor beta chains from one sample in a study of response to subunit inactivated influenza vaccine. TCRdb reprocessed the RT-PCR reads with MiXCR, giving one entry per CDR3 protein. The table records almost 250,000 distinct CDR3 sequences, 12% of them present only once. The specimen was non-naive T cells sorted from PBMCs, collected less than 15 days before vaccination. All receptors derive from a man aged 45 to 65 who received an inactivated influenza vaccine. The CDR3 runs from the conserved cysteine through the conserved F or W. D genes are given only for firm matches. Not all rows give a size; the values are once, few, many and, for expanded clones, a class.

TRBJ2-7 TRBD1 TRBV28 many TGTGCCAGCAGTTTCTCTTGGCAGGGGGCCTGGGAGCAGTACTTC CASSFSWQGAWEQYF
TRBJ2-1 - TRBV5-5 - TGTGCCAGCAGCCACACCGGACACAAATACAATGAGCAGTTCTTC CASSHTGHKYNEQFF
TRBJ1-6 TRBD1 TRBV9 few TGTGCCAGCAGCGTCGGACAGGGTGGAAATAATTCACCCCTCCACTTT CASSVGQGGNNSPLHF
TRBJ2-1 TRBD1 TRBV4-3 - TGCGCCAGCAGCCGGAACAGGGGAAGGCTAGACAATGAGCAGTTCTTC CASSRNRGRLDNEQFF
TRBJ2-1 - TRBV2 - TGTGCCAGCAGTGAAAGGCTAGCGAGGAATGATGGTGAGCAGTTCTTC CASSERLARNDGEQFF
TRBJ2-5 TRBD1 TRBV6-1 many TGTGCCACCGGACAGGGGGGATTCCAAGAGACCCAGTACTTC CATGQGGFQETQYF
TRBJ2-1 - TRBV20-1 many TGCAGTGCCCCCGGGCCCCACAATGAGCAGTTCTTC CSAPGPHNEQFF
TRBJ1-3 - TRBV6-5 - TGTGCCAGCAGTTACTCGACGCCCATTGGAAACACCATATATTTT CASSYSTPIGNTIYF
TRBJ2-7 TRBD2 TRBV4-3 - TGCGCCAGCAGCCAAGACCGGGACTATTTGTACGAGCAGTACTTC CASSQDRDYLYEQYF
TRBJ2-5 - TRBV9 - TGTGCCAGCAGCGTCTCAGGGACTCAAGAGACCCAGTACTTC CASSVSGTQETQYF
TRBJ2-3 TRBD1 TRBV5-4 many TGTGCCAGCAGCTTGGGGTCAGGACAGGGACCTTCTAGCACAGATACGCAGTATTTT CASSLGSGQGPSSTDTQYF
TRBJ2-4 TRBD2 TRBV20-1 - TGCAGTGCTAGGGAGACTAGCGGGAGTCTGCCCATTCAGTACTTC CSARETSGSLPIQYF
TRBJ1-1 - TRBV5-1 many TGCGCCAGCAGCTTATACGACATGAACACTGAAGCTTTCTTT CASSLYDMNTEAFF
TRBJ2-7 - TRBV11-2 - TGTGCCAGCAGCTTAAATATCGCTAACTCCTACGAGCAGTACTTC CASSLNIANSYEQYF
TRBJ1-4 - TRBV6-1 few TGTGCCAGCAGCCCTCCGGCCAGCCAATGGAAACTGTTTTTT CASSPPASQWKLFF
TRBJ2-2 TRBD2 TRBV12-3/TRBV12-4 - TGTGCCAGCAGTTTTGGGCTAGCGGGGGGGCCGAGGGAGCTGTTTTTT CASSFGLAGGPRELFF
TRBJ2-1 TRBD2 TRBV29-1 - TGCAGCGTTGTCGGACTAGGTTACAATGAGCAGTTCTTC CSVVGLGYNEQFF
TRBJ1-5 TRBD1 TRBV12-3/TRBV12-4 - TGTTCCAGCAGTTGGGACAGGGTGGAACAGCCCCAGCATTTT CSSSWDRVEQPQHF
TRBJ2-3 - TRBV7-2 - TGTGCCAGCAGCACCTTGGGGACTAGCACAGATACGCAGTATTTT CASSTLGTSTDTQYF
TRBJ2-7 TRBD1 TRBV12-3/TRBV12-4 - TGTGCCAGCAGCTCCCCGACGGGACAGAATTACTACGAGCAGTACTTC CASSSPTGQNYYEQYF
TRBJ1-2 TRBD1 TRBV11-2 - TGTGCCAGCAGCCAGACAGGGATATTGAATGGCTACACCTTC CASSQTGILNGYTF
TRBJ2-1 TRBD2 TRBV20-1 - TGCAGTGCTAACCAGGTAGCGGGAGTGATTGATGAGCAGTTCTTC CSANQVAGVIDEQFF
TRBJ1-1 - TRBV6-4 - TGTGCCAGCAGTGACTCTGGAGGGAGAAGTCAAGCTTTCTTT CASSDSGGRSQAFF
TRBJ2-5 - TRBV5-1 - TGCGCCAGCAGCTTGGGAGGGTTTGAGACCCAGTACTTC CASSLGGFETQYF
TRBJ2-7 TRBD2 TRBV19 - TGTGCCAGTAACTCTAGCGGGAGGGCCCTCGACGAGCAGTACTTC CASNSSGRALDEQYF
TRBJ2-7 TRBD1 TRBV6-2/TRBV6-3 many TGTGCCAGCATTCGCGGGACAGGGAACTACGAGCAGTACTTC CASIRGTGNYEQYF
TRBJ1-3 - TRBV7-2 - TGTGCCAGCAGCTTGTCCTGGAGCACTGGAAACACCATATATTTT CASSLSWSTGNTIYF
TRBJ2-7 - TRBV5-1 few TGCGCCAGCAGCTTGGTGGGAGGACCCTACGAGCAGTACTTC CASSLVGGPYEQYF
TRBJ2-5 - TRBV29-1 - TGCAGCGTTGACTATCAGTCCCAAGAGACCCAGTACTTC CSVDYQSQETQYF
TRBJ2-3 TRBD2 TRBV6-5 few TGTGCCAGCAGTTATGTTAGCGGGAGCACAGATACGCAGTATTTT CASSYVSGSTDTQYF
TRBJ2-5 - TRBV28 - TGTGCCAGCAGCTACAGGGCGGGTGTCTGGGAGACCCAGTACTTC CASSYRAGVWETQYF
TRBJ1-2 - TRBV7-2 few TGTGCCAGCAGCCTGTTTACACATGGCTACACCTTC CASSLFTHGYTF
TRBJ2-7 - TRBV6-1 - TGTGCCAGCAGTGAAGAGGCAGGGGAATACTACGAGCAGTACTTC CASSEEAGEYYEQYF
TRBJ1-5 - TRBV12-3/TRBV12-4 few TGTGCCAGCAGTTTAGATCGAGGAGGGCGTCAGCCCCAGCATTTT CASSLDRGGRQPQHF
TRBJ2-3 - TRBV4-2 few TGTGCCAGCAGCCAACCCCCCGTGGGCGGGGCGGCCAAGACGCAGTATTTT CASSQPPVGGAAKTQYF
TRBJ2-1 TRBD1 TRBV20-1 few TGCAGTGCTAGCGCGTCGATCCCGGGACAGGGGGTGTATGAGCAGTTCTTC CSASASIPGQGVYEQFF
TRBJ1-2 - TRBV2 many TGTGCCAGCAGTGGTGGCCCAGGAGGCCAAACCCCGCTCTATGGCTACACCTTC CASSGGPGGQTPLYGYTF